The sample holds a few counts of the clone carrying this T cell receptor beta chain. TCRdb analysed the PCR reads with MiXCR anew, one entry per CDR3 protein. The repertoire holds approximately 500,000 distinct CDR3 sequences, with less than 30% as singletons. The CDR3 runs 16 residues. Germline V gene data show CDR1 as MGHRA and CDR2 as YSYEKL. The V end lost 0 bases, the J end lost 0 bases, and 9 bases lay between the germline ends. This record comes from a study of molecular identifiers for immune sequencing clone quantification. The material sequenced was naive CD8+ T cells from blood, with Jurkat cell RNA spiked in. Subset in this sample: FACS-sorted CD8+CD4-CCR7+CD45RA+ naive T cells. V usage is TRBV4-1 and J usage is TRBJ2-1; weak D call: TRBD2 (5 bases). This clonotype was sampled from a human donor in good health. Some libraries in this study had Jurkat cell RNA spiked in. DNA of the CDR3: TGCGCCAGCAGCCAAGAAGAGGGCTCCTCCTACAATGAGCAGTTCTTC. Protein product: CASSQEEGSSYNEQFF.